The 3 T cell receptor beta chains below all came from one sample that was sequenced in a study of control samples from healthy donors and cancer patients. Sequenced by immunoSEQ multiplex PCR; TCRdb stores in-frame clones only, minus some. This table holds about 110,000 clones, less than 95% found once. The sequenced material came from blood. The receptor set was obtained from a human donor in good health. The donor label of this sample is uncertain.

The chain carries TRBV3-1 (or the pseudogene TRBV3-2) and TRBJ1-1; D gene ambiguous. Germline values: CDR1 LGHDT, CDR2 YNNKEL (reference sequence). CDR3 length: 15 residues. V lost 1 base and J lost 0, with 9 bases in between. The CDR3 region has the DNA TGTGCCAGCAGCCAAGCCAACCCCATGAACACTGAAGCTTTCTTT. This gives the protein CASSQANPMNTEAFF.

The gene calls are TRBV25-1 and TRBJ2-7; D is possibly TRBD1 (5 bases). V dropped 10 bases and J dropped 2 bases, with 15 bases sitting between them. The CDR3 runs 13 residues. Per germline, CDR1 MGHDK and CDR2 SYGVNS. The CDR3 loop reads CATRRGAPYEQYF. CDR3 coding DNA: TGTGCCACCCGTAGGGGCGCCCCCTACGAGCAGTACTTC.

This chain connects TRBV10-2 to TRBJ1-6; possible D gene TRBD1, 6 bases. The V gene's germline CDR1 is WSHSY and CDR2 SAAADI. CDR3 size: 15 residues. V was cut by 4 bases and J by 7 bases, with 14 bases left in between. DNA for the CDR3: TGCGCCAGCAGTGTTTCGACAGGAGCAAATTCACCCCTCCACTTT. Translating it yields CASSVSTGANSPLHF.